The present TCR beta chain was sequenced within a study of shared clonotypes between healthy human individuals. Germline lookup yields CDR1 MRHNA and CDR2 SNTAGT. Trimming pared 3 bases from V and 2 bases from J, leaving 8 bases between. The CDR3 is 14 amino acids. This table comes from immunoSEQ multiplex PCR, and its TCRdb copy is limited to in-frame clones, with some not included. The sample gives hundreds of thousands of clones, around three quarters of which show up once; around 12% is in the top ten. The chain couples TRBV6-4 to TRBJ1-5, with TRBD1 as a possible D gene (5 bases). This TCR was recovered from a woman aged 40 to 50 in good health. Some clones in this sample may be carry-over from other donors' samples. The sample taken for sequencing was PBMCs. CDR3 sequence reads: CASSEQGGNQPQHF. DNA of the CDR3: TGTGCCAGCAGTGAGCAGGGCGGCAATCAGCCCCAGCATTTT.